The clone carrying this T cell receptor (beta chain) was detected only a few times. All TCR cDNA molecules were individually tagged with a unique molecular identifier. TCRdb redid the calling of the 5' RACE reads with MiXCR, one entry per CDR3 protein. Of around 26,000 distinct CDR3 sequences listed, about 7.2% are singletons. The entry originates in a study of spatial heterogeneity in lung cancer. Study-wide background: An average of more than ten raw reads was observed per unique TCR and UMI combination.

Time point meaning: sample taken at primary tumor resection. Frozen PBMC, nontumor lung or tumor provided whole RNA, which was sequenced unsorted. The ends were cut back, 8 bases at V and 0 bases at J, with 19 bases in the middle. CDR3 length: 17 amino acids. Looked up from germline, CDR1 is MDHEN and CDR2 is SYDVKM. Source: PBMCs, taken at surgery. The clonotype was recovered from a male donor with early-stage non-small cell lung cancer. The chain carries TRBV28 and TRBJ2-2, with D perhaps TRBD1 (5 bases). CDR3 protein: CASETKAGPTNTGELFF. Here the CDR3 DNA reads TGTGCCAGCGAAACTAAGGCAGGGCCTACGAACACCGGGGAGCTGTTTTTT.